The following is a T cell receptor (beta chain) sequence with its context. Its antigen is as yet unknown. The V gene's germline CDR1 is LNHNV and CDR2 YYDKDF (reference sequence). There are 16 residues in the CDR3. Trimming took off 2 bases at V and 3 bases at J, with 14 bases between the two ends. The treatment denotes: 19 received Ad26.COV2.S at low or high dose, single or two shots; several received placebo; per-sample allocation not given. Samples analyzed were those drawn on day 63 after the first vaccine or placebo injection. The individual, an adult aged 18-55 years, was a donor in Boston. The sample comes from a study of Ad26.COV2.S vaccination and SARS-CoV-2 variants. Regarding the study as a whole: While placebo recipients had lower spike-specific TCR breadth, vaccine recipients had more. Comparability of non-spike TCR breadth was observed across vaccine and placebo recipients.

The repertoire was sequenced with immunoSEQ multiplex PCR; TCRdb's copy has only in-frame clones and lacks some. Of 450,000 to 550,000 clones in the sample, 89% were seen once. This clonotype originated in a person aged 18-65 years who received the Ad26.COV2.S COVID-19 vaccine or a placebo. The material sequenced was peripheral blood, taken in a trial of Ad26.COV2.S vaccine versus placebo. This sequence joins TRBV15 and TRBJ2-1, with D possibly matching TRBD2 (5 bases). In DNA form, the CDR3 reads TGTGCCACCAGCAGATTTTCGGAGGCTATCTACAATGAGCAGTTCTTC. Its translation is CATSRFSEAIYNEQFF.